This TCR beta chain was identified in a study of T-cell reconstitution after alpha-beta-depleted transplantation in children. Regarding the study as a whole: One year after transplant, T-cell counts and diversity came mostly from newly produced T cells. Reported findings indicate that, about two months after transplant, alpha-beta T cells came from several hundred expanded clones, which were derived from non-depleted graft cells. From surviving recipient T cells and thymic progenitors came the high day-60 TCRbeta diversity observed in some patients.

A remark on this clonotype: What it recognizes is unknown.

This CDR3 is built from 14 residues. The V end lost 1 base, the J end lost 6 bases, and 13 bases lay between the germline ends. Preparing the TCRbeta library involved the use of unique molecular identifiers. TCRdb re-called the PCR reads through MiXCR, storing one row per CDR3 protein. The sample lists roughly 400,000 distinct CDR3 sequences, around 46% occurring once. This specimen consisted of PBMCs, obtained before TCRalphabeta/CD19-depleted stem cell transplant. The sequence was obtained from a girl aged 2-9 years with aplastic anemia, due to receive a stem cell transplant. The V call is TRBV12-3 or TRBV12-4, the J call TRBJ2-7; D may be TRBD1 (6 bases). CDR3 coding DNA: TGTGCCAGCAGTTTAGTAGGGGGTCTTTCCGAGCAGTACTTC. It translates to CASSLVGGLSEQYF.